This TCR beta chain was captured by sequencing in a study of CD8 T cells in Susac syndrome. V was clipped by 4 bases and J by 7 bases; unmatched bases: 14. CDR1 is SGHNT and CDR2 is YYREEE in the germline V gene (reference sequence). The CDR3 runs to 17 residues. When the RNA was reverse transcribed, random hexamers were used with an input of roughly 0.45 to 1 ug. One entry per CDR3 protein results from TCRdb running MiXCR on the immunoSEQ multiplex PCR reads. This repertoire shows around 150,000 distinct CDR3 sequences, around 94% found once; its top ten account for 0.14%. This TCR came from a human donor in good health. The chain combines TRBV5-4 with TRBJ2-4; 10 bases align to TRBD1. Source material: CD4+ T cells from PBMCs. CDR3 sequence: CASSSRQGAKVENIQYF. CDR3 DNA sequence: TGTGCCAGCAGCAGCCGACAGGGGGCGAAGGTGGAGAACATTCAGTACTTC.